Listed here are 5 T cell receptor beta chains from one sample, sequenced in a study of blood T cell repertoires in COVID-19. Generated by immunoSEQ multiplex PCR, the TCRdb table keeps only in-frame clones and is missing some. The data contain tens of thousands of clones, 85% to 90% of them singletons. The sample taken for sequencing was peripheral blood. These receptors all come from a woman aged 80 or older in a cohort sampled during active or convalescent COVID-19.

This clone was seen only once. The chain combines TRBV9 with TRBJ1-1; D is perhaps TRBD1 (5 bases). The V end lost 2 bases, the J end lost 5 bases, and 13 bases lay between the germline ends. The CDR3 consists of 14 residues. Per the germline V gene, CDR1 is SGDLS and CDR2 is YYNGEE. CDR3 sequence: CASSVGPSGTEAFF. CDR3 DNA: TGTGCCAGCAGCGTGGGACCTAGCGGGACTGAAGCTTTCTTT. The full variable domain, with the rest looked up from reference TRBV9 and TRBJ1-1, is DSGVTQTPKHLITATGQRVTLRCSPRSGDLSVYWYQQSLDQGLQFLIQYYNGEERAKGNILERFSAQQFPDLHSELNLSSLELGDSALYFCASSVGPSGTEAFFGQGTRLTVV.

The rearrangement links TRBV9 to TRBJ1-1; D unresolved. CDR3 length equals 15 residues. Germline lookup yields CDR1 SGDLS and CDR2 YYNGEE. V was pared by 4 bases and J by 0 bases, with 13 bases between. The CDR3 sequence: CASSPGWGVNTEAFF. The CDR3 coding sequence is TGTGCCAGCAGCCCGGGGTGGGGAGTGAACACTGAAGCTTTCTTT. Using reference TRBV9 and TRBJ1-1 for the parts outside the CDR3, the full variable domain is DSGVTQTPKHLITATGQRVTLRCSPRSGDLSVYWYQQSLDQGLQFLIQYYNGEERAKGNILERFSAQQFPDLHSELNLSSLELGDSALYFCASSPGWGVNTEAFFGQGTRLTVV.

V and J are TRBV2 and TRBJ2-3, with a weak D call TRBD2 (6 bases). Germline CDR1 is SNHLY and CDR2 is FYNNEI. V gave up 5 bases and J gave up 0 bases, with 12 bases separating them. The CDR3 sequence is 15 residues long. CDR3 in DNA: TGTGCCAGCAGTAGGAGGGGTCCTAGCACAGATACGCAGTATTTT. Translation: CASSRRGPSTDTQYF.

This chain connects TRBV7-9 to TRBJ2-1, with D unresolved. The length of the CDR3 is 14 residues. V was trimmed by 1 base and J by 3 bases, leaving 7 bases between them. In germline, CDR1 is SEHNR, CDR2 FQNEAQ (reference sequence). Here the CDR3 DNA reads TGTGCCAGCAGCTTAGTCGGTAGCTACAATGAGCAGTTCTTC. Translated: CASSLVGSYNEQFF.

The chain recombines TRBV6-5 with TRBJ2-7; D perhaps matches TRBD2 (6 bases). CDR1 is MNHEY, CDR2 SVGAGI, per germline. This CDR3 region has 13 residues. V lost 6 bases to trimming and J lost 3 bases, with 12 bases between them. The CDR3 loop is CASSVRDFYEQYF. For the CDR3, the DNA is TGTGCCAGCAGCGTCCGGGACTTCTACGAGCAGTACTTC.